Below are 13 T cell receptor beta chains sequenced from a single sample in a study of a mutant IDH1 vaccine in newly diagnosed glioma. Time point defined: week 11, during vaccination. Doses consisted of 300 ug of mutant IDH1 20-mer peptide each, paired with topical imiquimod. Some clones are missing from TCRdb's copy, which holds only in-frame ones; the method was immunoSEQ multiplex PCR. This sample has approximately 64,000 clones; 65% to 85% occur once, and the top ten carry around 8.3%. The antigens these receptors bind are not known. The sample was PBMCs, taken from a glioma patient whose treatment included an IDH1 peptide vaccine. Receptors originate from a woman aged 50 to 60 with glioma.

The chain is built from TRBV19 and TRBJ1-5; TRBD1 is a possible D gene (6 bases). In germline, CDR1 is LNHDA, CDR2 SQIVND (reference sequence). The CDR3 spans 13 residues. The germline V and J ends were trimmed by 5 bases and 4 bases, with 9 bases remaining between them. CDR3 bases: TGTGCCAGTAGTGTACAGGGAAATCAGCCCCAGCATTTT. Residues: CASSVQGNQPQHF.

This clone has a handful of counts. CDR3 bases: TGTGCCAGCTCACAGGGACAGGGGAATGGCTACACCTTC. Its translation is CASSQGQGNGYTF. The chain is built from TRBV18 and TRBJ1-2; TRBD1 matches at 10 bases. V was pared by 4 bases and J by 6 bases, with 2 bases of the junction left unmatched. Germline V CDR1 and CDR2: KGHSH, LQKENI. This CDR3 spans 13 amino acids.

With regard to this clone: A read error may produce the germline difference seen at one junction end. The rearrangement joins TRBV7-7 to TRBJ2-5, with TRBD2 identical over 8 bases. From germline, CDR1 is SSHAT and CDR2 FNYEAQ (reference sequence). This CDR3 is built from 15 residues. The CDR3 reads CASSLGAGEQETQYF. In DNA form, the CDR3 reads TGTGCTAGCAGCTTAGGAGCGGGGGAGCAAGAGACCCAGTACTTC.

The chain is built from TRBV11-2 and TRBJ2-1; D unclear. From germline, CDR1 is SGHAT and CDR2 FQNNGV. V was shortened by 1 base and J by 6 bases, with 4 bases between the two germline ends. The CDR3 is 12 amino acids. In DNA, the CDR3 is TGTGCCAGCAGCTTAGTCGGCAATGAGCAGTTCTTC. Its translation is CASSLVGNEQFF.

The rearrangement uses TRBV11-2 and TRBJ1-6; no firm D call. Germline V gene data show CDR1 as SGHAT and CDR2 as FQNNGV. The V end was cut by 1 base, the J end by 7 bases, with 8 bases between. The CDR3 contains 14 residues. CDR3 sequence: CASSLGLPNSPLHF. CDR3 bases: TGTGCCAGCAGCTTAGGACTCCCAAATTCACCCCTCCACTTT.

This chain links TRBV5-1 with TRBJ2-1, with a possible D match to TRBD1 (5 bases). The germline gives CDR1 SGHRS, CDR2 YFSETQ. The germline V and J ends were trimmed by 2 bases and 8 bases, with 8 bases remaining between them. The CDR3 has 12 residues. CDR3 region: CASSFQGDEQFF. CDR3 DNA: TGCGCCAGCAGCTTCCAGGGTGATGAGCAGTTCTTC.

V usage is TRBV4-3 and J usage is TRBJ1-4; D remains ambiguous. This CDR3 has 16 amino acids. V was cut by 0 bases and J by 6 bases, with 14 bases left in between. Looked up from germline, CDR1 is LGHNA and CDR2 is YSLEER. The CDR3 nucleotides read TGCGCCAGCAGCCAAGATGGAGGAAGCGTTTATGAAAAACTGTTTTTT. The encoded protein is CASSQDGGSVYEKLFF.

This sequence joins TRBV7-9 and TRBJ1-5; possibly TRBD1 for D (6 bases). The germline CDR1 and CDR2 sequences are SEHNR and FQNEAQ (reference sequence). The CDR3 runs to 13 residues. V lost 4 bases and J 7 bases, leaving 11 bases between the germline ends. The CDR3 reads CASSSGRGQPQHF. Here the CDR3 DNA reads TGTGCCAGCAGCTCAGGGAGGGGGCAGCCCCAGCATTTT. Based on the CDR3 plus reference TRBV7-9 and TRBJ1-5, the full variable domain is DTGVSQNPRHKITKRGQNVTFRCDPISEHNRLYWYRQTLGQGPEFLTYFQNEAQLEKSRLLSDRFSAERPKGSFSTLEIQRTEQGDSAMYLCASSSGRGQPQHFGDGTRLSIL.

This clone has only a few counts. The V call is TRBV7-9, the J call TRBJ2-7, with D perhaps assigned TRBD1 or TRBD2 (6 bases each). There are 14 residues in the CDR3. The germline V and J ends were trimmed by 1 base and 5 bases, with 12 bases remaining between them. CDR1 is SEHNR, CDR2 FQNEAQ, per germline (reference sequence). Here the CDR3 reads CASSLGGARNEQYF. In nucleotides, the CDR3 is TGTGCCAGCAGCTTAGGGGGGGCGAGGAACGAGCAGTACTTC.

The chain recombines TRBV6-5 with TRBJ1-1; 8 bases line up with TRBD1. Per germline, CDR1 MNHEY and CDR2 SVGAGI. J lost 4 bases, V lost 11 bases, and 6 bases had no gene match. The CDR3 covers 12 residues. The CDR3 loop reads CAVQQGGTEAFF. The CDR3 DNA follows: TGTGCCGTTCAACAGGGGGGCACTGAAGCTTTCTTT.

V gene TRBV28 combines with J gene TRBJ1-2; D not certain. Trimming removed 2 bases at V and 5 bases at J, with 6 bases between. The CDR3 extends over 12 amino acids. CDR1 MDHEN and CDR2 SYDVKM come from the germline V gene. CDR3 sequence (DNA): TGTGCCAGCAGTTTAAATAAGTATGGCTACACCTTC. It codes for CASSLNKYGYTF.

The chain links TRBV5-6 to TRBJ2-5; TRBD1 aligns across 7 bases. The junction had 8 bases not matched to a gene; V was cut back by 5 bases and J by 4 bases. CDR1 SGHDT and CDR2 YYEEEE come from the germline V gene. This CDR3 region has 14 residues. CDR3 region: CASSSQGVRETQYF. CDR3 sequence (DNA): TGTGCCAGCAGTTCTCAGGGGGTACGAGAGACCCAGTACTTC.

The chain combines TRBV6-1 with TRBJ1-1; 7 positions match TRBD1. J lost 6 bases, V lost 6 bases, and 7 bases had no gene match. Germline V gene data show CDR1 as MNHNS and CDR2 as SASEGT. The length of the CDR3 is 13 residues. CDR3 sequence reads: CASRRDGTAEAFF. The CDR3 DNA sequence: TGTGCCAGCAGGAGGGATGGGACAGCTGAAGCTTTCTTT.